A selection of T cell receptor beta chains follows, all from one sample in a study of T cells in Graves' hyperthyroidism and ophthalmopathy. TCRdb recomputed calls from the multiplex PCR reads with MiXCR, one row per CDR3 protein. The table records approximately 420,000 distinct CDR3 sequences, under 15% of them present only once. What was sequenced was blood. These receptors were taken from a woman aged 25 to 39 with Graves' hyperthyroidism. Each CDR3 is given with its conserved first and last residue.

>15|TRBJ2-5|TRBV15
CATSRDSGRGETQYF
>14|TRBJ2-7|TRBV7-9
CASSLEGGTYEQYF
>15|TRBJ2-7|TRBV20-1
CSARGLRDRVGEQYF
>16|TRBJ1-3|TRBV5-6
CASSPGTGLSGNTIYF
>15|TRBJ2-3|TRBV28
CASSIIAGEADTQYF
>12|TRBJ1-1|TRBV10-3
CAIRAVNTEAFF
>14|TRBJ2-7|TRBV11-2
CASSLGGRSYEQYF
>15|TRBJ1-5|TRBV2
CASSRTGGGYQPQHF
>14|TRBJ1-2|TRBV11-2
CASSLAQGSYGYTF
>16|TRBJ2-1|TRBV2
CASSHGSKSSYNEQFF
>14|TRBJ2-7|TRBV20-1
CSATRTPRDYEQYF
>18|TRBJ2-3|TRBV4-2
CASSQALGLAEYTDTQYF
>15|TRBJ2-1|TRBV20-1
CSAGLSGRSYNEQFF
>14|TRBJ1-2|TRBV19
CASSLMDRGLGYTF
>14|TRBJ1-5|TRBV2
CASSESGVGQPQHF
>13|TRBJ2-7|TRBV7-9
CASSSNLAYEQYF
>12|TRBJ1-2|TRBV30
CALRGRDFGYTF
>16|TRBJ2-7|TRBV3-1
CASSQPGLATVYEQYF
>15|TRBJ1-1|TRBV28
CASKGTGPFNTEAFF
>17|TRBJ2-7|TRBV20-1
CSASRRGMGQETYEQYF
>13|TRBJ1-2|TRBV28
CASSLRPEGGYTF
>15|TRBJ2-2|TRBV10-1
CASSDWGESTGELFF
>14|TRBJ1-1|TRBV28
CASSLKGAGTEAFF
>17|TRBJ2-5|TRBV15
CATSRAYGTGSQETQYF
>14|TRBJ2-3|TRBV28
CASSFSGPTDTQYF
>16|TRBJ2-2|TRBV6-1
CASSNGASGSFGELFF
>15|TRBJ1-4|TRBV3-1
CASRLEGGTSEKLFF
>15|TRBJ2-1|TRBV5-5
CASSGGGEEGYEQFF
>18|TRBJ2-2|TRBV27
CASSSRVAGGSGTGELFF
>14|TRBJ1-5|TRBV2
CASSDDSSNQPQHF
>14|TRBJ2-5|TRBV5-1
CASSPTGNQETQYF
>12|TRBJ2-7|TRBV6-2/TRBV6-3
CASRVQGYEQYF
>14|TRBJ2-2|TRBV7-9
CASSLARVTGELFF
>14|TRBJ1-4|TRBV5-1
CASSLGPTNEKLFF
>15|TRBJ1-1|TRBV5-1
CASSLRGSGYTEAFF
>11|TRBJ2-7|TRBV20-1
CSGGDAYEQYF
>16|TRBJ2-7|TRBV20-1
CSAPWVRGAGAHEQYF
>14|TRBJ2-1|TRBV7-6
CASSSRMGSGEQFF
>16|TRBJ2-3|TRBV7-2
CASSLTSGSVPDTQYF
>16|TRBJ2-1|TRBV6-1
CASREPGLLSQNEQFF
>14|TRBJ2-7|TRBV14
CASSQEGHFYEQYF
>16|TRBJ2-6|TRBV7-9
CASYAPPFSGANVLTF
>16|TRBJ2-3|TRBV7-2
CASSLAAGRGTDTQYF
>15|TRBJ2-3|TRBV7-9
CASSRQTSGTDTQYF
>16|TRBJ1-5|TRBV4-1
CASSQEVAAAGQPQHF
>16|TRBJ2-7|TRBV27
CASSPPRTGLPYEQYF
>12|TRBJ2-5|TRBV12-5
CASGLVGQTQYF
>12|TRBJ2-5|TRBV24-1
CATSGGEETQYF
>15|TRBJ1-3|TRBV28
CASSLEGGPGNTIYF
>14|TRBJ2-5|TRBV28
CASSWPAGEGTQYF
>16|TRBJ2-3|TRBV6-1
CASSEARFRNTDTQYF
>18|TRBJ2-1|TRBV28
CASSLTSGSPPRYNEQFF